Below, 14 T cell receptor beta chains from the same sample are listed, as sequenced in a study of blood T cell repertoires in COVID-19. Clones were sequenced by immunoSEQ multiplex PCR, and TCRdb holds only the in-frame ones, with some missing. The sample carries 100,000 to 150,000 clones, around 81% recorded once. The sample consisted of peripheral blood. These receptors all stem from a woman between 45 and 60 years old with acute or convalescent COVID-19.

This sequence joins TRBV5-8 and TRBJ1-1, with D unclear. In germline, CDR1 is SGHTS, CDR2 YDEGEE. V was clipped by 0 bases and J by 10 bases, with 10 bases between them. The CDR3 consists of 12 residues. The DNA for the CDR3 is TGTGCCAGCAGCTTGGACCTCCGGGGAGCTTTCTTT. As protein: CASSLDLRGAFF.

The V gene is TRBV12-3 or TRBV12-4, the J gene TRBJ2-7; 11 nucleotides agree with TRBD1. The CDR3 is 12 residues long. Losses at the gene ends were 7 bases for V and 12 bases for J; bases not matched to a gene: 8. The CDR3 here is CASTGQGARLYF. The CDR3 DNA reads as TGTGCCAGCACCGGACAGGGGGCGAGGCTGTACTTC.

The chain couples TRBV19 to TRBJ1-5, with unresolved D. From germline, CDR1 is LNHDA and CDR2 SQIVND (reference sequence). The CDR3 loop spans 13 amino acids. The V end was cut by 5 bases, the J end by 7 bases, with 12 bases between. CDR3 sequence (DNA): TGTGCCAGTAGTCATGGGGAGGACCAGCCCCAGCATTTT. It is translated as CASSHGEDQPQHF.

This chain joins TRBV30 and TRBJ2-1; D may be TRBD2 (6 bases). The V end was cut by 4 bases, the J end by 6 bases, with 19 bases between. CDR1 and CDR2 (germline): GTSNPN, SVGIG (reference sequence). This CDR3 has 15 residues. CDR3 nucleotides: TGTGCCTGGAACTCACTGGGGGGACGTGGCAATGAGCAGTTCTTC. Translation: CAWNSLGGRGNEQFF.

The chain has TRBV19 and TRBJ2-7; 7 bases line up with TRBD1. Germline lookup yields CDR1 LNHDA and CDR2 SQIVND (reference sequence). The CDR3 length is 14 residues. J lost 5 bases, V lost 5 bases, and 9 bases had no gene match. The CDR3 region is CASSSQGRGNEQYF. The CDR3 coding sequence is TGTGCCAGTAGTTCACAGGGGAGAGGGAACGAGCAGTACTTC.

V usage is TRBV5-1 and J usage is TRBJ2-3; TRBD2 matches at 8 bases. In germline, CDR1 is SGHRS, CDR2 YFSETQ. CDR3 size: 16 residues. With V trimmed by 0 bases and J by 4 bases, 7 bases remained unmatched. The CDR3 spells CASSLGSGGKADTQYF. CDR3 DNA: TGCGCCAGCAGCTTGGGGTCGGGAGGGAAGGCAGATACGCAGTATTTT.

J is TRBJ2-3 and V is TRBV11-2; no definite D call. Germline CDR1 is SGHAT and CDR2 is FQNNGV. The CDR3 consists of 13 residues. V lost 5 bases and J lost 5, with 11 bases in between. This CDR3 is CASSRPSGDTQYF. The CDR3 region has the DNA TGTGCCAGCAGCCGCCCCTCAGGAGATACGCAGTATTTT.

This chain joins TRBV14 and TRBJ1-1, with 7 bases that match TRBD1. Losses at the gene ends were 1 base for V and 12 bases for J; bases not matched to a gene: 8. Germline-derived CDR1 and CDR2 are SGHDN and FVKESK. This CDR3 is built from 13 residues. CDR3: CASSQVVGGITFF. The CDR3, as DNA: TGTGCCAGCAGCCAAGTTGTAGGGGGCATTACTTTCTTT.

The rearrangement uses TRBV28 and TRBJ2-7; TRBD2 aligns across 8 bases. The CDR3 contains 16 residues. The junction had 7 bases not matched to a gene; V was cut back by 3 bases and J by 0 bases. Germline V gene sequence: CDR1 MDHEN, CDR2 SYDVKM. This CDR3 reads CASSFVYGRASYEQYF. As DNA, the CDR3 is TGTGCCAGCAGTTTCGTTTACGGGAGGGCCTCCTACGAGCAGTACTTC.

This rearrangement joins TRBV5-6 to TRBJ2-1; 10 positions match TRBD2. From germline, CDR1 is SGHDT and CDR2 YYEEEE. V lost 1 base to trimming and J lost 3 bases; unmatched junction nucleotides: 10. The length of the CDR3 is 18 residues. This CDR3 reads CASSLTLAGARGYNEQFF. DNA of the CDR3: TGTGCCAGCAGCTTGACCCTAGCGGGAGCGCGGGGCTACAATGAGCAGTTCTTC.

The CDR3 sequence is CASSVLQGNTEAFF. As DNA, the CDR3 is TGTGCCAGCAGTGTGTTGCAGGGGAACACTGAAGCTTTCTTT. The gene calls are TRBV2 and TRBJ1-1; weak D call: TRBD1 (5 bases). V dropped 4 bases and J dropped 1 base, with 10 bases sitting between them. CDR1 is SNHLY, CDR2 FYNNEI, per germline. The CDR3 covers 14 residues.

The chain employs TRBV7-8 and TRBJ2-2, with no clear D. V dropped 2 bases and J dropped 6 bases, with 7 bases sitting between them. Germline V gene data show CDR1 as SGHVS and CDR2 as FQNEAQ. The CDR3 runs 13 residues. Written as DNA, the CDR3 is TGTGCCAGCAGCTTAAGTGAGGCCGGGGAGCTGTTTTTT. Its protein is CASSLSEAGELFF. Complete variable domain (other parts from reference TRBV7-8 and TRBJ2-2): GAGVSQSPRYKVAKRGQDVALRCDPISGHVSLFWYQQALGQGPEFLTYFQNEAQLDKSGLPSDRFFAERPEGSVSTLKIQRTQQEDSAVYLCASSLSEAGELFFGEGSRLTVL.

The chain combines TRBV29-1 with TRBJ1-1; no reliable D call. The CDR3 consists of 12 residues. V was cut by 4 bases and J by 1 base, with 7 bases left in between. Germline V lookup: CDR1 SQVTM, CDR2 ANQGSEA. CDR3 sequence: CSVGAGNTEAFF. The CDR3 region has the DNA TGCAGCGTTGGGGCGGGGAACACTGAAGCTTTCTTT.

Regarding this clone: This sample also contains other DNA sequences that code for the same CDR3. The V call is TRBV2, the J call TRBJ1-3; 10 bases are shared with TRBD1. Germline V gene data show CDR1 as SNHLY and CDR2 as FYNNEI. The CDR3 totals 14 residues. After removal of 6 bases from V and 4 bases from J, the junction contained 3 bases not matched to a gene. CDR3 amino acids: CASSGQGGGNTIYF. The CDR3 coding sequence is TGTGCCAGCAGCGGACAGGGGGGAGGAAACACCATATATTTT. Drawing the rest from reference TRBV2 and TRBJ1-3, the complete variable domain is EPEVTQTPSHQVTQMGQEVILRCVPISNHLYFYWYRQILGQKVEFLVSFYNNEISEKSEIFDDQFSVERPDGSNFTLKIRSTKLEDSAMYFCASSGQGGGNTIYFGEGSWLTVV.